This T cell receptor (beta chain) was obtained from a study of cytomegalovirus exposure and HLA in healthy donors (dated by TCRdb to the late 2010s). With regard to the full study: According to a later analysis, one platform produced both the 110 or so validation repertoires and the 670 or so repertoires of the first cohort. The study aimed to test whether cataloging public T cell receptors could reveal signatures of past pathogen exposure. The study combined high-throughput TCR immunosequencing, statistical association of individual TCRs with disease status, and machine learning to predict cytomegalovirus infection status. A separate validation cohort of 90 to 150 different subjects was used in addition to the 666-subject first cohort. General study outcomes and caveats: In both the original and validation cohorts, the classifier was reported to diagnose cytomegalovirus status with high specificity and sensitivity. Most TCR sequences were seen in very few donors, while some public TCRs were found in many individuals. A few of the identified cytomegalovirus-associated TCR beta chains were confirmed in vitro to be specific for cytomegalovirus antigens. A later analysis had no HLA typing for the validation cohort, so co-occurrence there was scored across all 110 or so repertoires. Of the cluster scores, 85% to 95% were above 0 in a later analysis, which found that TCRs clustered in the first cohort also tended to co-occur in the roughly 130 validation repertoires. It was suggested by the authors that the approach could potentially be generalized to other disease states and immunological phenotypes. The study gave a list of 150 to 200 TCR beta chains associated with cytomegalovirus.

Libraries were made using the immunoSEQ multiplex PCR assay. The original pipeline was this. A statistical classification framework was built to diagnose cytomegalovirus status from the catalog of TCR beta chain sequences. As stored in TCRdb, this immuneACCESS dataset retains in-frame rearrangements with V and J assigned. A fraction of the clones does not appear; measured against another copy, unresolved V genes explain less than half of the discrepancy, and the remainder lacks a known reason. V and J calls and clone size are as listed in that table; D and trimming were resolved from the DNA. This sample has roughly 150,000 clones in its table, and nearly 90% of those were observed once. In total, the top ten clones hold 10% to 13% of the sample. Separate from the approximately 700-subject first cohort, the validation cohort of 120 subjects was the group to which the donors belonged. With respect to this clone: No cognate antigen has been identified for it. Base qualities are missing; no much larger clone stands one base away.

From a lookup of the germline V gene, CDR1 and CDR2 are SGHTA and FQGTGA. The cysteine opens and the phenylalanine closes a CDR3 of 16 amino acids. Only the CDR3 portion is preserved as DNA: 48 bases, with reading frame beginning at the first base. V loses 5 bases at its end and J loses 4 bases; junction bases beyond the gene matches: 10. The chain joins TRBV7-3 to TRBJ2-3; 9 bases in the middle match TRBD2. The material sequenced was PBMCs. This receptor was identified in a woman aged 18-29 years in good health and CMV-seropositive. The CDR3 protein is CASSPQTSGRADTQYF. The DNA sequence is TGTGCCAGCAGCCCCCAGACTAGCGGAAGGGCAGATACGCAGTATTTT.